Following are 12 T cell receptor beta chains from one sample sequenced in a study of regulatory T cells in long-lasting Graves disease. Investigators prepared the TCR beta libraries by applying iRepertoire HTBI primers and Arm-PCR of CDR3 regions. TCRdb re-analysed the multiplex PCR reads in MiXCR, keeping a single row per CDR3 protein. This sample has about 470,000 distinct CDR3 sequences, with under 20% found just once. Indicated time point: newly diagnosed GD, antithyroid drugs for less than 3 months. The TCR library used RNA extracted from PBMCs. The sample was also linked to a second study, of T cells in Graves' hyperthyroidism and ophthalmopathy.

This specimen was peripheral blood mononuclear cells (PBMCs), taken at new diagnosis, from a patient treated with antithyroid drugs. These receptors were collected from a man aged 35 to 55 with Graves disease.

This clonotype showed up many times. This chain uses TRBV30 with TRBJ2-7, with 8 bases aligning to TRBD1. V lost 1 base and J lost 4; bases outside the gene matches: 3. This CDR3 has 13 residues. CDR1 GTSNPN and CDR2 SVGIG come from the germline V gene (reference sequence). Here the CDR3 reads CAWSARQGYEQYF. DNA of the CDR3: TGTGCCTGGAGTGCAAGACAGGGGTACGAGCAGTACTTC.

About this clonotype: The CDR3 does not end in the conserved phenylalanine or tryptophan, so this is likely a read error. The chain links TRBV4-2 to TRBJ2-1; unclear D gene. Per the germline V gene, CDR1 is LGHNA and CDR2 is YNFKEQ. This CDR3 has 12 residues. Trimming removed 1 base at V and 11 bases at J, with 9 bases between. The CDR3 nucleotides are TGTGCCAGCAGCCAAGTGTGGGCTAAGCAGTTCGTC. Its translation: CASSQVWAKQFV.

In regard to this clonotype: This sequence may be a read error, since a much larger clone differs from it by one base. The chain joins TRBV2 to TRBJ2-5; D not resolved. This CDR3 has 12 amino acids. Germline V gene data show CDR1 as SNHLY and CDR2 as FYNNEI. CDR3 in amino acids: CASSVKQEIQYF. CDR3 DNA: TGTGCCAGCAGTGTCAAACAAGAGATCCAGTACTTC.

This clonotype has a count of ten or more. The chain couples TRBV20-1 to TRBJ1-6, with TRBD1 matching 8 bases. CDR3 length: 15 amino acids. V was clipped by 3 bases and J by 5 bases; unmatched bases: 6. Germline CDR1 and CDR2: DFQATT and SNEGSKA (reference sequence). CDR3 region: CSARTGERNNSPLHF. Written as DNA, the CDR3 is TGCAGTGCTAGGACAGGGGAGAGGAATAATTCACCCCTCCACTTT.

The chain uses TRBV4-1 and TRBJ2-5; D perhaps matches TRBD2 (7 bases). This CDR3 contains 16 residues. V was cut by 0 bases and J by 5 bases, with 16 bases left in between. Germline V gene lookup returns CDR1 MGHRA and CDR2 YSYEKL. The CDR3 region is CASSQEGGGAMETQYF. The CDR3 DNA reads TGCGCCAGCAGCCAAGAAGGGGGGGGCGCTATGGAGACCCAGTACTTC.

At least ten counts were recorded for this clonotype. The chain couples TRBV2 to TRBJ2-5, with 7 positions matching TRBD1. The CDR3 has 14 residues. The V gene end was trimmed by 2 bases and the J gene end by 9 bases; junction bases not matched to a gene: 9. Germline V gives CDR1 SNHLY, CDR2 FYNNEI. The DNA for the CDR3 is TGTGCCAGCAGTGAAACCGGGACCACAGGGGCCCAGTACTTC. Residues: CASSETGTTGAQYF.

The rearrangement uses TRBV29-1 and TRBJ2-4; TRBD2 is a possible D gene (6 bases). CDR1 SQVTM and CDR2 ANQGSEA come from the germline V gene. Trimming stripped 1 base from V and 11 bases from J, with 9 bases between. CDR3 length: 11 amino acids. The CDR3 nucleotides read TGCAGCGTTGAAGGCGGCGGGGTTCAGTACTTC. This sequence encodes CSVEGGGVQYF. Variable domain in full (rest from reference TRBV29-1 and TRBJ2-4): SAVISQKPSRDICQRGTSLTIQCQVDSQVTMMFWYRQQPGQSLTLIATANQGSEATYESGFVIDKFPISRPNLTFSTLTVSNMSPEDSSIYLCSVEGGGVQYFGAGTRLSVL.

This clonotype was seen a few times. This chain joins TRBV4-1 and TRBJ2-7; TRBD1 matches at 7 bases. J lost 0 bases, V lost 5 bases, and 7 bases had no gene match. The length of the CDR3 is 15 residues. The germline CDR1 and CDR2 sequences are MGHRA and YSYEKL. CDR3 loop: CASSLEDRNSYEQYF. The CDR3 DNA sequence: TGCGCCAGCAGCTTAGAGGACAGGAACTCCTACGAGCAGTACTTC.

This clonotype was seen more than once but under ten times. CDR3 bases: TGTGCCAGCAGCCACGGGGGACAGGTTTATGGCTACACCTTC. It yields the protein CASSHGGQVYGYTF. V usage is TRBV14 and J usage is TRBJ1-2; 8 bases are shared with TRBD1. CDR3 length: 14 residues. Trimming at V came to 3 bases and at J to 5 bases, leaving 5 bases not matched to a gene. Germline CDR1 and CDR2: SGHDN and FVKESK.

Worth noting for this clonotype: A much larger clonotype is one base distant, so this may be a read error. The chain is built from TRBV11-2 and TRBJ2-5; TRBD2 aligns across 14 bases. The germline V gene encodes CDR1 SGHAT and CDR2 FQNNGV. The CDR3 runs 17 residues. The CDR3 region has the DNA TGTACCAGCAGCACCGGCGGGACTAGCGGGAGATGGGAGACCCAGTACTTC. This encodes CTSSTGGTSGRWETQYF.

This clonotype was counted a few times. The chain uses TRBV9 and TRBJ2-3, with D uncertain. The CDR3 has 12 amino acids. CDR1 and CDR2 (germline): SGDLS, YYNGEE. V was cut by 2 bases and J by 4 bases, with 5 bases left in between. This CDR3 reads CASSVESDTQYF. CDR3 DNA: TGTGCCAGCAGCGTCGAGTCAGATACGCAGTATTTT. Based on the CDR3 plus reference TRBV9 and TRBJ2-3, the full variable domain is DSGVTQTPKHLITATGQRVTLRCSPRSGDLSVYWYQQSLDQGLQFLIQYYNGEERAKGNILERFSAQQFPDLHSELNLSSLELGDSALYFCASSVESDTQYFGPGTRLTVL.

This clonotype was detected many times. The V call is TRBV6-1, the J call TRBJ2-2; the match to TRBD2 covers 10 bases. This CDR3 is 16 amino acids long. The junction had 9 bases not matched to a gene; V was cut back by 7 bases and J by 4 bases. CDR1 and CDR2 (germline): MNHNS, SASEGT. The CDR3 protein is CASTPGLAFGTGELFF. The CDR3 nucleotides are TGTGCCAGCACTCCGGGACTAGCGTTCGGCACCGGGGAGCTGTTTTTT.